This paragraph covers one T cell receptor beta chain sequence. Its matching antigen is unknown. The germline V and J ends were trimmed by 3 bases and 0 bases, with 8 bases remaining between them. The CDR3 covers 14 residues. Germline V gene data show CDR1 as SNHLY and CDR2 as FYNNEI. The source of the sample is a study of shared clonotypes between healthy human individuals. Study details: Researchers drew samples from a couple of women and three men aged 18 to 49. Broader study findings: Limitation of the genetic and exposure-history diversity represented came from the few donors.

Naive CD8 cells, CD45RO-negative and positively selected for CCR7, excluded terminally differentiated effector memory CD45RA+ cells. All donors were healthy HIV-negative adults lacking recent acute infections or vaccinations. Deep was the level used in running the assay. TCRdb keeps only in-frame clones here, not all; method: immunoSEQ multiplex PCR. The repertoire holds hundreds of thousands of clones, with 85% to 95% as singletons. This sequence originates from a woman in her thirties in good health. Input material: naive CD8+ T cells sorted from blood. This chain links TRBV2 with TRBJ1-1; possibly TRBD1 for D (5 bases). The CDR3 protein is CASSDNRLNTEAFF. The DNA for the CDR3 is TGTGCCAGCAGTGATAACAGGTTGAACACTGAAGCTTTCTTT.